The subject of this entry is one T cell receptor beta chain. This entry comes from a study of T cells after yellow fever vaccination. CDR3 size: 16 residues. CDR1 and CDR2 from the germline V gene are ENHRY and SYGVKD. V trimming: 10 bases; J trimming: 6 bases; junction bases outside the gene matches: 12. Each CDR3 protein is one row after TCRdb ran MiXCR on the 5' RACE reads. The table includes roughly 250,000 distinct CDR3 sequences, 10% to 15% detected once. The origin of this receptor is a man aged 25 to 40 who received the YFV17D yellow fever vaccine. This specimen was CD4+ T cells sorted from PBMCs, taken 45 days after the yellow fever booster vaccination. The chain carries TRBV10-3 and TRBJ2-2; 12 positions agree with TRBD2. CDR3 sequence (DNA): TGTGCCACCCAAATACCACTAGCGGGAGGTTCCGGGGAGCTGTTTTTT. It encodes CATQIPLAGGSGELFF.